The 32 T cell receptor beta chains below come from one sample, sequenced in a study of T cells in Graves' hyperthyroidism and ophthalmopathy. The CDR3 regions of TCR beta were amplified from RNA transcripts. Carried out on the TCR CDR3, a first-round RT-PCR used the HTBI primer set. TCRdb re-called the multiplex PCR reads through MiXCR, storing one row per CDR3 protein. The table records a few hundred thousand distinct CDR3 sequences, roughly 12% of them present only once. Sequenced sample: blood. All receptors come from a man aged 25 to 40 with Graves' hyperthyroidism that later progressed to Graves' ophthalmopathy.

This clonotype occurred many times. This chain connects TRBV27 to TRBJ2-3, with TRBD2 matching over 13 bases. There are 16 residues in the CDR3. The trim removed 4 bases at V and 2 bases at J, leaving 3 bases unmatched. Germline V gives CDR1 MNHEY, CDR2 SMNVEV (reference sequence). The CDR3 loop is CASSSGLAGYTDTQYF. CDR3 sequence (DNA): TGTGCCAGCAGTTCGGGACTAGCGGGGTACACAGATACGCAGTATTTT.

This clonotype appeared many times. The V gene is TRBV28, the J gene TRBJ1-2, with D possibly TRBD1 on 5 matching bases. Germline V gene sequence: CDR1 MDHEN, CDR2 SYDVKM. This CDR3 has 11 amino acids. V was shortened by 8 bases and J by 3 bases, with 7 bases between the two germline ends. The CDR3 spells CASGGYYGYTF. CDR3 sequence (DNA): TGTGCCAGCGGGGGTTACTATGGCTACACCTTC.

The table lists this clonotype with many counts. The rearrangement links TRBV11-2 to TRBJ2-7, with 9 nucleotides matching TRBD1. Germline V gives CDR1 SGHAT, CDR2 FQNNGV. This CDR3 is built from 15 residues. Trimming cost V 6 bases and J 0 bases; bases outside gene matches: 6. The CDR3 bases are TGTGCCAGCAGACAGCCGGGACAGGGCTCCTACGAGCAGTACTTC. This translates into CASRQPGQGSYEQYF.

This clonotype was seen a few times. The gene calls are TRBV7-6 and TRBJ1-1, with D uncertain. Trimming removed 3 bases at V and 1 base at J, with 15 bases between. Per the germline V gene, CDR1 is SGHVS and CDR2 is FNYEAQ. The CDR3 runs to 16 residues. CDR3 sequence (DNA): TGTGCCAGCAGCTTTCCCCTCGAGCTCCCGAACACTGAAGCTTTCTTT. It translates to CASSFPLELPNTEAFF.

This clonotype was counted ten times or more. V usage is TRBV11-2 and J usage is TRBJ1-1; D unresolved. This CDR3 region has 14 residues. Between the trimmed V and J ends, which lost 1 base and 1 base, there was a span of 7 bases. Germline V gives CDR1 SGHAT, CDR2 FQNNGV. CDR3 DNA sequence: TGTGCCAGCAGCTTAGGGGTTTGGAACACTGAAGCTTTCTTT. Translated: CASSLGVWNTEAFF.

The rearrangement uses TRBV5-6 and TRBJ2-5; 12 nucleotides match TRBD2. V trimming: 7 bases; J trimming: 5 bases; junction bases outside the gene matches: 6. CDR3 size: 14 residues. Germline V gives CDR1 SGHDT, CDR2 YYEEEE. The CDR3 protein is CASWTSGDWETQYF. For the CDR3, the DNA is TGTGCCAGCTGGACTAGCGGGGATTGGGAGACCCAGTACTTC.

This clonotype occurred a few times. This chain links TRBV6-1 with TRBJ1-1, with TRBD1 as a possible D gene (6 bases). The germline gives CDR1 MNHNS, CDR2 SASEGT. This CDR3 spans 15 amino acids. Trimming pared 7 bases from V and 6 bases from J, leaving 21 bases between. CDR3 sequence: CASMRGDGRIPEAFF. In DNA, the CDR3 is TGTGCCAGCATGAGGGGGGACGGAAGGATTCCTGAAGCTTTCTTT.

This clonotype was found many times. The V call is TRBV20-1, the J call TRBJ2-7; the match to TRBD2 covers 7 bases. Per germline, CDR1 DFQATT and CDR2 SNEGSKA (reference sequence). The CDR3 is made up of 14 amino acids. With 6 bases clipped from V and 2 bases from J, the junction kept 10 bases outside the gene matches. In DNA form, the CDR3 reads TGCAGTGCCCCACGTCAAGCGGGGACCTACGAGCAGTACTTC. Its translation is CSAPRQAGTYEQYF.

This clonotype turned up a few times. J is TRBJ2-4 and V is TRBV4-1; 9 positions match TRBD1. The germline V gene has CDR1 MGHRA and CDR2 YSYEKL. The CDR3 spans 14 residues. V was pared by 4 bases and J by 8 bases, with 6 bases of the junction left unmatched. CDR3 residues: CASSLGTGIDIQYF. The CDR3, as DNA: TGCGCCAGCAGCCTTGGGACAGGGATAGACATTCAGTACTTC.

This chain uses TRBV19 with TRBJ2-7; 7 positions agree with TRBD1. This CDR3 comprises 15 residues. J lost 7 bases, V lost 4 bases, and 13 bases had no gene match. Per the germline V gene, CDR1 is LNHDA and CDR2 is SQIVND (reference sequence). The DNA of the CDR3 is TGTGCCAGTAGTACTACGACAGGGTACGATGGGGAGCAGTACTTC. It specifies CASSTTTGYDGEQYF.

CDR3 in amino acids: CASSQVTGGTGELFF. CDR3 bases: TGCGCCAGCAGCCAAGTGACGGGGGGGACCGGGGAGCTGTTTTTT. The chain carries TRBV4-1 and TRBJ2-2; 8 bases align to TRBD2. V lost 1 base to trimming and J lost 5 bases; unmatched junction nucleotides: 3. The CDR3 totals 15 residues. From germline, CDR1 is MGHRA and CDR2 YSYEKL.

The chain links TRBV13 to TRBJ1-2; TRBD1 might be the D (5 bases). The CDR3 has 13 amino acids. Trimming removed 5 bases at V and 7 bases at J, with 14 bases between. In germline, CDR1 is PRHDT, CDR2 FYEKMQ (reference sequence). The CDR3 sequence is CASSPGGGAGYTF. DNA for the CDR3: TGTGCCAGCAGCCCCGGGGGTGGAGCTGGCTACACCTTC. The variable domain in full, completed from reference TRBV13 and TRBJ1-2, reads AAGVIQSPRHLIKEKRETATLKCYPIPRHDTVYWYQQGPGQDPQFLISFYEKMQSDKGSIPDRFSAQQFSDYHSELNMSSLELGDSALYFCASSPGGGAGYTFGSGTRLTVV.

This clonotype was detected ten times or more. The chain carries TRBV11-2 and TRBJ2-3; 10 nucleotides match TRBD1. Germline V gene sequence: CDR1 SGHAT, CDR2 FQNNGV. The CDR3 totals 14 residues. The V and J ends lost 4 bases and 6 bases, in that order; junction bases with no gene match: 4. The CDR3 loop reads CASSSPDRGDTQYF. CDR3 bases: TGTGCCAGCAGCTCGCCGGACAGGGGGGATACGCAGTATTTT.

The table lists this clonotype with many counts. The chain is built from TRBV12-3 or TRBV12-4 and TRBJ1-4; D gene uncertain. V lost 3 bases and J 0 bases, leaving 5 bases between the germline ends. CDR3 length: 14 amino acids. The CDR3 bases are TGTGCCAGCAGTTTTCTCGCAACTAATGAAAAACTGTTTTTT. It codes for CASSFLATNEKLFF.

This clonotype was seen repeatedly, ten times or more. The chain uses TRBV11-3 and TRBJ2-1, with 10 bases fitting TRBD2. V dropped 1 base and J dropped 9; count of bases not matched to a gene: 9. In germline, CDR1 is SGHNT, CDR2 YENEEA. The CDR3 contains 16 residues. The CDR3: CASSLGVQRGGFEQFF. In DNA, the CDR3 is TGTGCCAGCAGCTTAGGTGTCCAGCGGGGGGGCTTTGAGCAGTTCTTC. The full variable domain, its missing parts supplied by reference TRBV11-3 and TRBJ2-1, is EAGVVQSPRYKIIEKKQPVAFWCNPISGHNTLYWYLQNLGQGPELLIRYENEEAVDDSQLPKDRFSAERLKGVDSTLKIQPAELGDSAVYLCASSLGVQRGGFEQFFGPGTRLTVL.

About this clonotype itself: A much larger clone is a single base away; this may be a read error. The CDR3 DNA reads TGTGCCGGCAGTGACCGGGACAGGGCGAACTATGGCTACACCTTC. This encodes CAGSDRDRANYGYTF. The chain links TRBV28 to TRBJ1-2; 9 bases are shared with TRBD1. The germline CDR1 and CDR2 sequences are MDHEN and SYDVKM. The CDR3 is made up of 15 amino acids.

This clonotype was recorded at least ten times. The V and J genes are TRBV6-6 and TRBJ2-5, with TRBD2 as a possible D gene (5 bases). Trimming left V 2 bases short and J 5 bases short, with 15 bases between. The CDR3 contains 15 residues. Germline V lookup: CDR1 MNHNY, CDR2 SVGAGI (reference sequence). The CDR3 nucleotides read TGTGCCAGCAGTTACACCCAAGGCAGAGGGGAGACCCAGTACTTC. It translates to CASSYTQGRGETQYF.

This sequence joins TRBV6-1 and TRBJ2-3; 8 bases map to TRBD1. This CDR3 has 14 residues. In germline, CDR1 is MNHNS, CDR2 SASEGT. With V trimmed by 6 bases and J by 6 bases, 8 bases remained unmatched. This CDR3 reads CASRRTGLRDTQYF. CDR3 DNA sequence: TGTGCCAGCAGGAGGACAGGGCTACGTGATACGCAGTATTTT.

CDR3 protein: CAWSPQGNQPQHF. CDR3 DNA sequence: TGTGCCTGGAGTCCTCAGGGGAATCAGCCCCAGCATTTT. The V and J genes are TRBV30 and TRBJ1-5; TRBD1 might be the D (6 bases). V was pared by 2 bases and J by 4 bases, with 9 bases between. Germline V lookup: CDR1 GTSNPN, CDR2 SVGIG (reference sequence). This CDR3 region has 13 residues.

The chain employs TRBV13 and TRBJ2-7; 7 bases line up with TRBD2. This CDR3 comprises 15 residues. The germline CDR1 and CDR2 sequences are PRHDT and FYEKMQ (reference sequence). The V segment lost 3 bases and the J segment 1 base; nucleotides outside the gene matches: 6. The CDR3 coding sequence is TGTGCCAGCAGCTTCACCCGGACTAGTTCCTACGAGCAGTACTTC. It codes for CASSFTRTSSYEQYF.

This clonotype was found many times. The chain joins TRBV30 to TRBJ1-4; D is undetermined. V lost 6 bases, J lost 8 bases, and 13 bases lay in between. The CDR3 loop spans 12 amino acids. Germline CDR1 GTSNPN, CDR2 SVGIG (reference sequence). The CDR3 loop is CACSPGTEKLFF. The DNA for the CDR3 is TGTGCCTGCAGCCCCGGCACAGAAAAACTGTTTTTT.

Many counts were recorded for this clonotype. The chain uses TRBV6-1 and TRBJ2-3; 16 nucleotides line up with TRBD2. Losses at the gene ends were 6 bases for V and 4 bases for J; bases not matched to a gene: 4. This CDR3 contains 16 residues. Germline CDR1 is MNHNS and CDR2 is SASEGT. The CDR3: CASRPGTSGGADTQYF. The CDR3 DNA reads TGTGCCAGCAGACCCGGGACTAGCGGGGGGGCAGATACGCAGTATTTT.

This chain links TRBV5-1 with TRBJ2-2; D possibly corresponds to TRBD1 (6 bases). The CDR3 length is 16 residues. V lost 4 bases and J 7 bases, leaving 20 bases between the germline ends. Per the germline V gene, CDR1 is SGHRS and CDR2 is YFSETQ. This CDR3 reads CASSPGWAGEIGELFF. CDR3 DNA sequence: TGCGCCAGCAGCCCCGGTTGGGCAGGGGAAATCGGGGAGCTGTTTTTT.

This clonotype has a handful of counts. The chain recombines TRBV14 with TRBJ1-4, with unresolved D. Germline CDR1 reads SGHDN; CDR2 reads FVKESK. This CDR3 comprises 15 residues. Trimming left V 0 bases short and J 3 bases short, with 8 bases between. Written as DNA, the CDR3 is TGTGCCAGCAGCCAAGATCAACAGCCTAATGAAAAACTGTTTTTT. Translated: CASSQDQQPNEKLFF. Using reference TRBV14 and TRBJ1-4 for the parts outside the CDR3, the full variable domain is EAGVTQFPSHSVIEKGQTVTLRCDPISGHDNLYWYRRVMGKEIKFLLHFVKESKQDESGMPNNRFLAERTGGTYSTLKVQPAELEDSGVYFCASSQDQQPNEKLFFGSGTQLSVL.

CDR3 protein: CASRLRQGNTGELFF. CDR3 bases: TGTGCCAGCAGGTTACGACAGGGGAACACCGGGGAGCTGTTTTTT. The V gene is TRBV11-1, the J gene TRBJ2-2; 7 bases line up with TRBD1. V was pared by 6 bases and J by 1 base, with 5 bases of the junction left unmatched. CDR1 is SGHAT and CDR2 is FQDESV in the germline V gene (reference sequence). The CDR3 totals 15 residues. The full variable domain, rest sourced from reference TRBV11-1 and TRBJ2-2, is EAEVAQSPRYKITEKSQAVAFWCDPISGHATLYWYRQILGQGPELLVQFQDESVVDDSQLPKDRFSAERLKGVDSTLKIQPAELGDSAMYLCASRLRQGNTGELFFGEGSRLTVL.

There are many counts of this clonotype. The V call is TRBV19, the J call TRBJ2-7, with TRBD2 identical over 8 bases. The germline gives CDR1 LNHDA, CDR2 SQIVND (reference sequence). This CDR3 is built from 14 residues. Unmatched junction bases numbered 7, after V lost 3 bases and J lost 6 bases. The CDR3 loop is CASSISGGVGEQYF. The CDR3 DNA reads TGTGCCAGTAGTATCAGCGGGGGAGTCGGCGAGCAGTACTTC.

This clonotype has a handful of counts. CDR3 nucleotide sequence: TGCAGTGCCGCGGGGGCCTTCAGGGAGACCCAGTACTTC. This gives the protein CSAAGAFRETQYF. The V call is TRBV20-1, the J call TRBJ2-5; D perhaps matches TRBD2 (7 bases). V dropped 6 bases and J dropped 5 bases, with 16 bases sitting between them. From germline, CDR1 is DFQATT and CDR2 SNEGSKA (reference sequence). The CDR3 length is 13 residues.

This clonotype was detected many times. Because the CDR3's place on the DNA is in doubt, the DNA is left out and the CDR3 is given as listed by TCRdb. The chain couples TRBV12-3 or TRBV12-4 to TRBJ2-7; the table's D call, TRBD1, has no DNA check behind it. Inclusive of both ends, the CDR3 amounts to 16 amino acids. The CDR3 sequence is CASSSSGQGWSYEQYF.

This clonotype came up many times. V usage is TRBV30 and J usage is TRBJ1-2; 7 nucleotides match TRBD1. The CDR3 covers 12 residues. Germline values: CDR1 GTSNPN, CDR2 SVGIG (reference sequence). V trimming: 2 bases; J trimming: 7 bases; junction bases outside the gene matches: 4. The CDR3 sequence: CAWSKGAGGYTF. The DNA for the CDR3 is TGTGCCTGGAGTAAGGGGGCAGGTGGCTACACCTTC.

The J gene is TRBJ1-3, the V gene TRBV6-2 or TRBV6-3; TRBD1 matches at 7 bases. CDR1 and CDR2 (germline): MNHEY, SVGEGT. This CDR3 has 15 residues. V gave up 5 bases and J gave up 6 bases; unmatched junction bases: 10. The DNA for the CDR3 is TGTGCCAGCAGTCCGTCTTACAGGGGCTTAAACACCATATATTTT. It codes for CASSPSYRGLNTIYF.

Only a few counts were recorded for this clonotype. The chain links TRBV9 to TRBJ2-3; the D gene is possibly TRBD1 (6 bases). V lost 3 bases to trimming and J lost 3 bases, with 8 bases between them. Germline V gives CDR1 SGDLS, CDR2 YYNGEE. The CDR3 is 13 amino acids. The DNA for the CDR3 is TGTGCCAGCAGCGACAGGGCAACAGATACGCAGTATTTT. Encoded protein: CASSDRATDTQYF.

The rearrangement joins TRBV7-9 to TRBJ2-7; maybe TRBD1 (6 bases). V lost 4 bases, J lost 0 bases, and 10 bases lay in between. The CDR3 runs to 14 residues. Germline-derived CDR1 and CDR2 are SEHNR and FQNEAQ (reference sequence). The CDR3 DNA follows: TGTGCCAGCAGCTGGAGGACAGACTCCTACGAGCAGTACTTC. This translates into CASSWRTDSYEQYF.